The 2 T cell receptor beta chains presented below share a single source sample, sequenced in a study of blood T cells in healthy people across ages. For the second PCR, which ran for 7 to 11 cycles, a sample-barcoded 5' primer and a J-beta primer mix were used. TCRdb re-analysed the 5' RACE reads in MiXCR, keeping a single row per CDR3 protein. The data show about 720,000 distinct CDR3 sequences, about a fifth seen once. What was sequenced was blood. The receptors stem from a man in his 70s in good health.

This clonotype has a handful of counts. This CDR3 is CSAGHVTPGGSFREQYF. In DNA form, the CDR3 reads TGCAGTGCGGGACACGTCACGCCTGGAGGATCTTTTCGGGAGCAGTACTTC. J is TRBJ2-1 and V is TRBV20-1; D is possibly TRBD1 (6 bases). The DNA end favors TRBJ2-7, so the J call may be wrong. Germline V gives CDR1 DFQATT, CDR2 SNEGSKA (reference sequence). The CDR3 length is 17 residues.

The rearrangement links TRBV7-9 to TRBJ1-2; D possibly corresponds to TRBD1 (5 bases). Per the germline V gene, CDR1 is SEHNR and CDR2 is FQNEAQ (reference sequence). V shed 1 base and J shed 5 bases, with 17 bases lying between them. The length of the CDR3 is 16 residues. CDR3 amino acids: CASSLDWGRTPYGYTF. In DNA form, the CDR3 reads TGTGCCAGCAGCTTAGATTGGGGACGGACACCGTATGGCTACACCTTC.